This T cell receptor beta chain was observed in a study of T cells after yellow fever vaccination. The table lists this clonotype with many counts. Germline values: CDR1 SGHVS, CDR2 FNYEAQ. There are 13 residues in the CDR3. Trimming stripped 0 bases from V and 8 bases from J, with 10 bases between. MiXCR, applied by TCRdb to the 5' RACE reads, yields one record per CDR3 protein. The data show under 400,000 distinct CDR3 sequences, around 10% seen once. The V and J genes are TRBV7-6 and TRBJ1-1, with D hard to call. This sequence originates from a man between 18 and 35 years old who received the YFV17D yellow fever vaccine. Sequences were derived from PBMCs, sampled on the day of the first yellow fever vaccination. CDR3 residues: CASSLALTGEAFF. As DNA, the CDR3 is TGTGCCAGCAGCTTAGCGTTGACGGGGGAAGCTTTCTTT.